Each of the 18 T cell receptor beta chains below was sequenced from the same sample in a study of beta chain features in type 1 diabetes. Expressed TCRB transcripts were sequenced after all isolated RNA was converted to cDNA. The assay was immunoSEQ multiplex PCR, and TCRdb's table has in-frame clones only and misses some. The table lists about 130,000 clones, just over 9% of them singletons, with 0.6% to 0.8% in the top ten. Material for sequencing was central memory CD4+ T cells from blood. The origin of the receptors is a man aged 18 to 30 in good health.

Only a few counts were recorded for this clone. The chain employs TRBV7-2 and TRBJ2-3; 9 nucleotides match TRBD1. This CDR3 has 15 amino acids. The V gene end was trimmed by 0 bases and the J gene end by 4 bases; junction bases not matched to a gene: 2. Germline CDR1 and CDR2: SGHTA and FQGNSA. CDR3 amino acids: CASSLAGQGPDTQYF. The CDR3 nucleotides read TGTGCCAGCAGCTTAGCGGGACAGGGTCCAGATACGCAGTATTTT.

A few counts support this clone. The rearrangement links TRBV5-1 to TRBJ1-5; D unclear. CDR3 length: 13 amino acids. The germline V gene encodes CDR1 SGHRS and CDR2 YFSETQ. V was shortened by 4 bases and J by 1 base, with 6 bases between the two germline ends. CDR3 in DNA: TGCGCCAGCAGCCCCGGGAGCAATCAGCCCCAGCATTTT. Protein sequence: CASSPGSNQPQHF.

This clone was counted only a few times. This chain joins TRBV18 and TRBJ1-4; 7 bases agree with TRBD1. Per the germline V gene, CDR1 is KGHSH and CDR2 is LQKENI. This CDR3 is built from 15 residues. Trimming removed 6 bases from V and 5 bases from J; junction bases left unmatched: 9. The CDR3 DNA is TGTGCCAGCTCCCTCCGACAGGGAGAAAATGAAAAACTGTTTTTT. Encoded protein: CASSLRQGENEKLFF.

This clone was seen more than once but under ten times. This chain joins TRBV7-9 and TRBJ2-5; no firm D call. The last part of the DNA fits TRBJ2-7 better; the J call may be wrong. From germline, CDR1 is SEHNR and CDR2 FQNEAQ (reference sequence). This CDR3 is built from 13 residues. The DNA of the CDR3 is TGTGCCAGCAGCTTAGTAGTGGGCTACGAGCAGTACTTC. Protein product: CASSLVVGYEQYF.

This clone was observed a handful of times. V and J are TRBV9 and TRBJ1-4; 10 nucleotides agree with TRBD1. The CDR3 sequence is 17 residues long. CDR1 is SGDLS and CDR2 is YYNGEE in the germline V gene. Unmatched junction bases numbered 7, after V lost 0 bases and J lost 5 bases. CDR3 coding DNA: TGTGCCAGCAGCGTAGCGGGGACAGGGGCACAAAATGAAAAACTGTTTTTT. As protein: CASSVAGTGAQNEKLFF.

In its sample, this clone was seen a few times. V usage is TRBV7-2 and J usage is TRBJ2-5, with a possible D match to TRBD2 (5 bases). The CDR3 spans 14 residues. Between the trimmed V and J ends, which lost 2 bases and 5 bases, there was a span of 12 bases. Per germline, CDR1 SGHTA and CDR2 FQGNSA. The CDR3 here is CASSLSPGGETQYF. The DNA for the CDR3 is TGTGCCAGCAGCTTATCCCCGGGCGGGGAGACCCAGTACTTC.

This chain uses TRBV11-2 with TRBJ2-7; D is uncertain. The CDR3 spans 14 residues. The germline V gene encodes CDR1 SGHAT and CDR2 FQNNGV. V lost 5 bases to trimming and J lost 0 bases, with 11 bases between them. This chain's CDR3 is CASSRPGLSYEQYF. Written as DNA, the CDR3 is TGTGCCAGCAGCCGACCGGGTCTCTCCTACGAGCAGTACTTC.

This clone occurred a few times. This chain uses TRBV7-3 with TRBJ2-7; 10 bases align to TRBD1. J was trimmed by 4 bases and V by 5 bases; bases with no gene match: 8. This CDR3 contains 15 residues. Per germline, CDR1 SGHTA and CDR2 FQGTGA. CDR3 coding DNA: TGTGCCAGCAGCCTAGGGACAGGGGTGTCTTACGAGCAGTACTTC. Amino acid sequence: CASSLGTGVSYEQYF.

This chain joins TRBV28 and TRBJ2-5, with D perhaps TRBD1 (5 bases). The CDR3 is 13 residues long. Per the germline V gene, CDR1 is MDHEN and CDR2 is SYDVKM. Trimming shortened V by 3 bases and J by 9 bases, and 14 bases separated the two germline ends. The CDR3 DNA sequence: TGTGCCAGCAGTTTGGGGCAGGGTATGGCCCAGTACTTC. Amino acids: CASSLGQGMAQYF.

This clone showed up just a few times. The J gene is TRBJ1-5, the V gene TRBV11-2; 7 bases map to TRBD1. V was pared by 2 bases and J by 6 bases, with 13 bases of the junction left unmatched. CDR1 is SGHAT and CDR2 is FQNNGV in the germline V gene. The CDR3 extends over 17 amino acids. CDR3 protein: CASSLRRTGEVSQPQHF. The DNA of the CDR3 is TGTGCCAGCAGCTTACGCCGGACAGGTGAGGTGAGTCAGCCCCAGCATTTT.

This clone was seen a handful of times. The rearrangement uses TRBV6-5 and TRBJ1-2, with a possible D match to TRBD1 (5 bases). This CDR3 is built from 12 residues. CDR1 and CDR2 (germline): MNHEY, SVGAGI. Trimming took off 2 bases at V and 5 bases at J, with 6 bases between the two ends. CDR3 amino acids: CASSYPGYGYTF. The DNA of the CDR3 is TGTGCCAGCAGTTACCCAGGGTATGGCTACACCTTC.

This clone has only a few counts. This chain links TRBV9 with TRBJ2-5; TRBD2 matches at 7 bases. The junction had 10 bases not matched to a gene; V was cut back by 0 bases and J by 5 bases. CDR1 and CDR2 from the germline V gene are SGDLS and YYNGEE. The CDR3 spans 16 residues. CDR3 DNA: TGTGCCAGCAGCGTAGGCCTCCGACTAGCAAGGGAGACCCAGTACTTC. This gives the protein CASSVGLRLARETQYF.

The V call is TRBV7-3, the J call TRBJ2-3, with 7 nucleotides matching TRBD2. The CDR3 runs to 14 residues. Germline CDR1 and CDR2: SGHTA and FQGTGA. The trim removed 5 bases at V and 4 bases at J, leaving 6 bases unmatched. The CDR3 DNA sequence: TGTGCCAGCAGCCCAGGACTAGTGCCAGATACGCAGTATTTT. It specifies CASSPGLVPDTQYF.

This clone was seen a few times. This sequence joins TRBV6-1 and TRBJ2-3, with TRBD1 matching over 7 bases. CDR1 is MNHNS and CDR2 is SASEGT in the germline V gene. This CDR3 has 14 amino acids. V gave up 5 bases and J gave up 2 bases; unmatched junction bases: 4. The CDR3 sequence is CASSQTGSTDTQYF. The CDR3 bases are TGTGCCAGCAGTCAGACAGGGTCCACAGATACGCAGTATTTT.

The chain has TRBV11-3 and TRBJ2-2, with 10 bases that match TRBD1. The germline V gene encodes CDR1 SGHNT and CDR2 YENEEA. The length of the CDR3 is 17 residues. With V trimmed by 6 bases and J by 2 bases, 9 bases remained unmatched. The CDR3, as DNA: TGTGCCAGCAGTATTTATTCGACAGGGGGCAACACCGGGGAGCTGTTTTTT. Protein sequence: CASSIYSTGGNTGELFF. The full variable domain, in which reference TRBV11-3 and TRBJ2-2 provide the parts outside the CDR3, is EAGVVQSPRYKIIEKKQPVAFWCNPISGHNTLYWYLQNLGQGPELLIRYENEEAVDDSQLPKDRFSAERLKGVDSTLKIQPAELGDSAVYLCASSIYSTGGNTGELFFGEGSRLTVL.

The chain combines TRBV5-1 with TRBJ2-7, with D perhaps matching TRBD2 (6 bases). This CDR3 contains 15 residues. The V gene's germline CDR1 is SGHRS and CDR2 YFSETQ. Trimming stripped 4 bases from V and 6 bases from J, with 20 bases between. CDR3: CASSPLAVEIGEQYF. CDR3 nucleotides: TGCGCCAGCAGCCCTTTAGCGGTAGAGATAGGCGAGCAGTACTTC.

The chain uses TRBV11-2 and TRBJ2-5; TRBD2 matches 12 bases. J gave up 9 bases and V 5 bases, and 13 bases lay outside the gene matches. Per the germline V gene, CDR1 is SGHAT and CDR2 is FQNNGV. The CDR3 has 16 amino acids. The DNA of the CDR3 is TGTGCCAGCAGCCACGGGGCTAGCGGGGGGGGCGTGGCCCAGTACTTC. It specifies CASSHGASGGGVAQYF.

This clone was seen more than once but under ten times. This sequence joins TRBV14 and TRBJ1-1; 7 nucleotides align to TRBD1. There are 14 residues in the CDR3. The germline V gene has CDR1 SGHDN and CDR2 FVKESK. V lost 0 bases to trimming and J lost 11 bases; unmatched junction nucleotides: 9. The CDR3 DNA is TGTGCCAGCAGCCAAGATTTTGTGACAGGGTCTGCTTTCTTT. Protein product: CASSQDFVTGSAFF.